A single sample gave rise to the 27 T cell receptor beta chains below, sequenced in a study of Graves' ophthalmopathy and Graves' hyperthyroidism. RNA transcripts were the source from which TCR beta CDR3 regions were amplified. Investigators did first-round RT-PCR with HTBI primers, then second-round multiplex PCR. MiXCR, run by TCRdb on the multiplex PCR reads, gives a single entry per CDR3 protein. In the table there are about 620,000 distinct CDR3 sequences, about 20% of which are singletons. The specimen was peripheral blood. The receptor set was obtained from a woman aged 18-29 years with stable Graves' hyperthyroidism. Some clones in this sample may be carry-over from other donors' samples.

The V call is TRBV29-1, the J call TRBJ2-7, with a weak D call TRBD1 (6 bases). Trimming pared 3 bases from V and 6 bases from J, leaving 21 bases between. CDR3 length: 15 residues. CDR1 SQVTM and CDR2 ANQGSEA come from the germline V gene. The CDR3 loop is CSVDGPEGVRGEQYF. CDR3 DNA sequence: TGCAGCGTTGACGGGCCTGAGGGGGTAAGGGGCGAGCAGTACTTC.

The table lists this clonotype with many counts. The chain's CDR3 is CASSDPGTAFYSNQPQHF. The DNA for the CDR3 is TGTGCCAGCAGCGATCCCGGGACAGCGTTTTATAGCAATCAGCCCCAGCATTTT. This chain connects TRBV2 to TRBJ1-5; 7 nucleotides match TRBD1. J gave up 0 bases and V 6 bases, and 14 bases lay outside the gene matches. This CDR3 spans 18 amino acids. Germline V CDR1 and CDR2: SNHLY, FYNNEI.

Many counts were recorded for this clonotype. The chain joins TRBV6-5 to TRBJ1-4; no definite D call. The V gene lost 2 bases and the J gene lost 4 bases, with 5 bases spanning the gap. CDR3 size: 13 residues. Germline V lookup: CDR1 MNHEY, CDR2 SVGAGI. The CDR3 loop reads CASSYQVNEKLFF. The CDR3 DNA sequence: TGTGCCAGCAGTTACCAAGTTAATGAAAAACTGTTTTTT.

This clonotype was seen repeatedly, ten times or more. The chain couples TRBV6-2 or TRBV6-3 to TRBJ2-5; D is undetermined. Germline CDR1 is MNHEY and CDR2 is SVGEGT. V dropped 6 bases and J dropped 3 bases, with 14 bases sitting between them. There are 14 residues in the CDR3. DNA of the CDR3: TGTGCCAGCAGGACGAGGCGGAAGGAAGAGACCCAGTACTTC. Its translation is CASRTRRKEETQYF.

This clonotype has a handful of counts. The chain employs TRBV12-3 or TRBV12-4 and TRBJ1-2; 8 positions agree with TRBD1. This CDR3 spans 16 amino acids. J was trimmed by 4 bases and V by 2 bases; bases with no gene match: 9. The CDR3 region is CASSLSGQGATYGYTF. CDR3 DNA: TGTGCCAGCAGTTTATCGGGGCAGGGGGCCACCTATGGCTACACCTTC.

Many counts were recorded for this clonotype. The gene calls are TRBV6-2 or TRBV6-3 and TRBJ1-1; D unresolved. In germline, CDR1 is MNHEY, CDR2 SVGEGT. The CDR3 loop spans 14 amino acids. V was trimmed by 5 bases and J by 1 base, leaving 11 bases between them. The CDR3 nucleotides read TGTGCCAGCAGTCCTCTCCTAGGGAACACTGAAGCTTTCTTT. This encodes CASSPLLGNTEAFF.

This clonotype appeared many times. This chain connects TRBV5-1 to TRBJ2-2; D possibly corresponds to TRBD2 (6 bases). Trimming removed 3 bases at V and 2 bases at J, with 14 bases between. The CDR3 is 16 amino acids. Germline V gene sequence: CDR1 SGHRS, CDR2 YFSETQ. The CDR3 loop reads CASSWAGTVNTGELFF. In nucleotides, the CDR3 is TGCGCCAGCAGCTGGGCCGGGACTGTTAACACCGGGGAGCTGTTTTTT.

This clonotype was observed a handful of times. The chain recombines TRBV6-1 with TRBJ2-7, with TRBD2 as a possible D gene (5 bases). Trimming removed 6 bases at V and 3 bases at J, with 18 bases between. Germline assignment: CDR1 MNHNS and CDR2 SASEGT. There are 15 residues in the CDR3. The CDR3 spells CASSSPPRGIYEQYF. CDR3 sequence (DNA): TGTGCCAGCAGCTCCCCCCCCCGGGGTATCTACGAGCAGTACTTC.

V gene TRBV7-9 combines with J gene TRBJ1-2; D is ambiguous. V dropped 2 bases and J dropped 0 bases, with 7 bases sitting between them. From germline, CDR1 is SEHNR and CDR2 FQNEAQ (reference sequence). The length of the CDR3 is 14 residues. This CDR3 reads CASSLLAANYGYTF. CDR3 DNA: TGTGCCAGCAGCTTATTGGCAGCTAACTATGGCTACACCTTC.

As concerns this clonotype: A much larger clone lies a single base off, so this may be a read error. V gene TRBV11-2 combines with J gene TRBJ1-1; no reliable D call. In germline, CDR1 is SGHAT, CDR2 FQNNGV. The CDR3 has 15 amino acids. The CDR3 region is CASSLSGSVGTEACF. The CDR3 nucleotides read TGTGCCAGCAGCTTAAGCGGGTCGGTGGGCACTGAAGCTTGCTTT.

This clonotype was counted at least ten times. This rearrangement joins TRBV15 to TRBJ1-5, with 7 bases that match TRBD1. Germline V lookup: CDR1 LNHNV, CDR2 YYDKDF (reference sequence). The V and J ends lost 4 bases and 1 base, in that order; junction bases with no gene match: 4. The CDR3 spans 15 residues. CDR3: CATSIQGGSNQPQHF. The CDR3 DNA sequence: TGTGCCACCAGCATCCAAGGGGGCAGCAATCAGCCCCAGCATTTT.

This clonotype has just a few counts. This sequence may be a read error, since a much larger clone differs from it by one base. The rearrangement uses TRBV6-1 and TRBJ1-2; 7 nucleotides line up with TRBD1. From germline, CDR1 is MNHNS and CDR2 SASEGT. Trimming at V came to 6 bases and at J to 4 bases, leaving 5 bases not matched to a gene. This CDR3 is built from 13 residues. In DNA, the CDR3 is TGTGCCAGCAGAGCTACAGGGGTCTATGGCTACACCTTC. Its translation: CASRATGVYGYTF.

This clonotype has at least ten counts. The chain links TRBV7-2 to TRBJ2-7; no clear D gene. From germline, CDR1 is SGHTA and CDR2 FQGNSA. V lost 0 bases and J lost 2, with 8 bases in between. CDR3 size: 14 residues. CDR3 protein: CASSLAAFTYEQYF. CDR3 coding DNA: TGTGCCAGCAGCTTAGCTGCCTTTACCTACGAGCAGTACTTC.

Concerning this clonotype itself: Here the CDR3 omits its conserved ending phenylalanine or tryptophan, so a read error is the likely source. The chain joins TRBV7-9 to TRBJ2-7, with D unclear. V was cut by 5 bases and J by 2 bases, with 13 bases left in between. CDR3 length: 14 amino acids. Per the germline V gene, CDR1 is SEHNR and CDR2 is FQNEAQ (reference sequence). The CDR3 region is CASSPRQSPYEQYL. CDR3 bases: TGTGCCAGCAGCCCGCGGCAGAGTCCCTACGAGCAGTACCTC.

The count of this clonotype is one. CDR3 in DNA: TGCAGTGCTAGAACAGATATTTACCCTGAAGCTTTCTTT. Its translation: CSARTDIYPEAFF. The chain combines TRBV20-1 with TRBJ1-1; D is undetermined. The CDR3 extends over 13 amino acids. Germline lookup yields CDR1 DFQATT and CDR2 SNEGSKA (reference sequence). The V and J ends lost 2 bases and 6 bases respectively, with 13 bases between them.

The CDR3 loop is CASSLLVGTEAFF. DNA of the CDR3: TGTGCCAGCAGCTTGTTGGTTGGCACTGAAGCTTTCTTT. The rearrangement links TRBV5-6 to TRBJ1-1; no firm D call. V was clipped by 1 base and J by 4 bases, with 8 bases between them. This CDR3 comprises 13 residues. Germline assignment: CDR1 SGHDT and CDR2 YYEEEE.

Ten or more counts support this clonotype. This sequence joins TRBV9 and TRBJ1-1; D is unclear. V was cut by 0 bases and J by 3 bases, with 15 bases left in between. This CDR3 comprises 16 residues. In germline, CDR1 is SGDLS, CDR2 YYNGEE. The DNA of the CDR3 is TGTGCCAGCAGCGTAGTCTTGAGTCGTGAGGACACTGAAGCTTTCTTT. Residues: CASSVVLSREDTEAFF.

The table lists this clonotype with many counts. The chain carries TRBV28 and TRBJ1-2; D unclear. CDR1 and CDR2 from the germline V gene are MDHEN and SYDVKM. The CDR3 has 14 residues. V lost 1 base and J 8 bases, leaving 14 bases between the germline ends. The CDR3 sequence: CASSLSLGGFGYTF. The CDR3, as DNA: TGTGCCAGCAGTTTATCTCTGGGAGGATTCGGCTACACCTTC.

This clonotype has at least ten counts. The rearrangement links TRBV7-8 to TRBJ1-6; D possibly corresponds to TRBD1 (5 bases). The V end was cut by 4 bases, the J end by 13 bases, with 17 bases between. The germline gives CDR1 SGHVS, CDR2 FQNEAQ. The CDR3 runs 14 residues. The CDR3 spells CASSSGGLTVPLHF. The CDR3 nucleotides read TGTGCCAGCAGCTCGGGGGGTCTGACGGTTCCCCTCCACTTT.

This clonotype has a count of ten or more. The rearrangement links TRBV28 to TRBJ1-5, with D possibly being TRBD1 (5 bases). V was shortened by 1 base and J by 5 bases, with 9 bases between the two germline ends. The CDR3 length is 14 residues. Germline V gene sequence: CDR1 MDHEN, CDR2 SYDVKM. Here the CDR3 reads CASSLSAGYQPQHF. The CDR3 DNA follows: TGTGCCAGCAGTTTATCGGCAGGGTATCAGCCCCAGCATTTT.

This chain uses TRBV20-1 with TRBJ1-5; D remains unclear. V gave up 1 base and J gave up 3 bases, with 7 bases separating them. CDR1 DFQATT and CDR2 SNEGSKA come from the germline V gene (reference sequence). The CDR3 consists of 13 residues. In nucleotides, the CDR3 is TGCAGTGCTAGAGCCTTGGACAATCAGCCCCAGCATTTT. Encoded protein: CSARALDNQPQHF.

Notes on this clonotype: This could be a read error, since a much larger clone is one nucleotide away. Lacking the conserved final phenylalanine or tryptophan, this CDR3 likely reflects a read error. The chain carries TRBV7-9 and TRBJ1-2; D unclear. The CDR3 is 15 amino acids. Deletions cut 5 bases from V and 0 bases from J, with 13 bases between. Looked up from germline, CDR1 is SEHNR and CDR2 is FQNEAQ (reference sequence). Written as DNA, the CDR3 is TGTGCCAGCAGCAAAAGAGCTAATTCTAACTATGGCTACACCCTC. Protein sequence: CASSKRANSNYGYTL.

V usage is TRBV28 and J usage is TRBJ1-6, with D hard to call. The V gene lost 5 bases and the J gene lost 10 bases, with 15 bases spanning the gap. CDR3 length equals 14 residues. Germline V gene lookup returns CDR1 MDHEN and CDR2 SYDVKM. CDR3 DNA: TGTGCCAGCAGTGCCCCGGTCTTGGGGTCACCCCTCCACTTT. This encodes CASSAPVLGSPLHF.

This clonotype came up many times. The chain couples TRBV7-3 to TRBJ2-7; 14 positions agree with TRBD2. The J segment lost 12 bases and the V segment lost 5 bases, leaving 9 bases of the junction unmatched. Germline CDR1 and CDR2: SGHTA and FQGTGA. CDR3 length: 14 residues. CDR3 sequence (DNA): TGTGCCAGCAGCACGATCGGGACTAGCGGGAGATTGTACTTC. Protein product: CASSTIGTSGRLYF.

This clonotype was seen repeatedly, ten times or more. The gene calls are TRBV19 and TRBJ1-5; 9 bases are a match to TRBD1. Germline CDR1 LNHDA, CDR2 SQIVND (reference sequence). The CDR3 has 17 amino acids. With V trimmed by 7 bases and J by 2 bases, 12 bases remained unmatched. The CDR3 sequence is CASTQGQGALGNQPQHF. The CDR3, as DNA: TGTGCCAGTACGCAGGGACAGGGTGCACTCGGCAATCAGCCCCAGCATTTT.

This clonotype has ten or more counts. The genes are TRBV7-2 and TRBJ2-2; perhaps TRBD1 as D (5 bases). Per the germline V gene, CDR1 is SGHTA and CDR2 is FQGNSA. V lost 0 bases, J lost 10 bases, and 18 bases lay in between. The CDR3 sequence is 16 residues long. The CDR3 nucleotides read TGTGCCAGCAGCTTAGCGGCTTCTAAAGGGGCCGAGGAGCTGTTTTTT. Protein: CASSLAASKGAEELFF.

This clonotype was seen ten or more times. The V gene is TRBV10-1, the J gene TRBJ2-7; D uncertain. CDR3 length: 13 residues. Deletions cut 3 bases from V and 2 bases from J, with 8 bases between. Germline V lookup: CDR1 WNHNN, CDR2 SYGVQD (reference sequence). CDR3 protein: CASSDFGTYEQYF. CDR3 nucleotides: TGCGCCAGCAGTGACTTCGGAACCTACGAGCAGTACTTC.